The 6 T cell receptor beta chains presented below share a single source sample, sequenced in a study of cytomegalovirus exposure and HLA in healthy donors. Sequenced by immunoSEQ multiplex PCR; TCRdb stores in-frame clones only, minus some. The sample contains about 180,000 clones, about 85% of which appear only once. Material: PBMCs. These receptors were obtained from a man in his late teens or twenties in good health and CMV-seropositive.

This rearrangement joins TRBV5-1 to TRBJ1-2, with 7 nucleotides matching TRBD1. Per germline, CDR1 SGHRS and CDR2 YFSETQ. V lost 4 bases to trimming and J lost 1 base; unmatched junction nucleotides: 7. The CDR3 sequence is 15 residues long. For the CDR3, the DNA is TGCGCCAGCAGCCCGCTGGGACAGCTTAACTATGGCTACACCTTC. This codes for CASSPLGQLNYGYTF.

The rearrangement links TRBV29-1 to TRBJ2-7; 11 positions match TRBD2. V dropped 6 bases and J dropped 1; count of bases not matched to a gene: 5. The CDR3 is 14 amino acids. Germline CDR1 reads SQVTM; CDR2 reads ANQGSEA. DNA of the CDR3: TGCAGCGTGGTGACTAGCGGGGATTCCTACGAGCAGTACTTC. Encoded protein: CSVVTSGDSYEQYF.

The chain uses TRBV2 and TRBJ1-5, with D maybe TRBD1 (6 bases). V was pared by 3 bases and J by 8 bases, with 14 bases between. The CDR3 has 14 amino acids. Germline V CDR1 and CDR2: SNHLY, FYNNEI. CDR3: CASSDPGAKEPQHF. CDR3 in DNA: TGTGCCAGCAGTGATCCAGGGGCAAAGGAGCCCCAGCATTTT. The variable domain in full, completed from reference TRBV2 and TRBJ1-5, reads EPEVTQTPSHQVTQMGQEVILRCVPISNHLYFYWYRQILGQKVEFLVSFYNNEISEKSEIFDDQFSVERPDGSNFTLKIRSTKLEDSAMYFCASSDPGAKEPQHFGDGTRLSIL.

The V and J genes are TRBV4-2 and TRBJ1-2; a weak D match, TRBD1 (6 bases). Germline CDR1 reads LGHNA; CDR2 reads YNFKEQ. V lost 0 bases to trimming and J lost 4 bases, with 18 bases between them. This CDR3 spans 17 amino acids. CDR3 DNA: TGTGCCAGCAGCCAAGATTTGGGCCAGGGGTCGAGCTATGGCTACACCTTC. Translation gives CASSQDLGQGSSYGYTF.

The chain joins TRBV5-1 to TRBJ2-5; 7 nucleotides agree with TRBD1. This CDR3 has 17 residues. Germline CDR1 reads SGHRS; CDR2 reads YFSETQ. With 3 bases clipped from V and 5 bases from J, the junction kept 16 bases outside the gene matches. Written as DNA, the CDR3 is TGCGCCAGCAGCTCGGGAATCATGACAGGGCTAGGCGAGACCCAGTACTTC. Protein product: CASSSGIMTGLGETQYF.

The genes are TRBV29-1 and TRBJ1-1; tentatively, D is TRBD1 (6 bases). Germline V gene sequence: CDR1 SQVTM, CDR2 ANQGSEA. The CDR3 sequence is 14 residues long. V lost 3 bases and J lost 4, with 15 bases in between. In nucleotides, the CDR3 is TGCAGCGTTGACCTGCCAGGGGTTACCACTGAAGCTTTCTTT. Its translation is CSVDLPGVTTEAFF. The entire variable domain, with the rest obtained from reference TRBV29-1 and TRBJ1-1, is as follows: SAVISQKPSRDICQRGTSLTIQCQVDSQVTMMFWYRQQPGQSLTLIATANQGSEATYESGFVIDKFPISRPNLTFSTLTVSNMSPEDSSIYLCSVDLPGVTTEAFFGQGTRLTVV.